This T cell receptor beta chain was found in a study of shared clonotypes between healthy human individuals. Points from the study as a whole: Sharing across four donors was highest in naive CD4 (around 5%) and lowest in memory CD8 (around 0.4%). Exclusively blood specimens were collected; tissue repertoires likely differ.

Produced via immunoSEQ multiplex PCR; TCRdb's table is partial and in-frame only. Here the sample spans hundreds of thousands of clones, roughly 97% being singletons. There are 11 residues in the CDR3. V lost 1 base and J 7 bases, leaving 5 bases between the germline ends. Germline assignment: CDR1 MDHEN and CDR2 SYDVKM. About this clone itself: Antigen specificity is unknown. The identical CDR3 is also encoded by other nucleotide sequences in the sample.

The genes are TRBV28 and TRBJ2-7; D not certain. Sequencing input: naive CD4+ T cells sorted from blood. Noted subset: CD45RA+ positively selected. This clonotype was sampled from a woman aged 30 to 39 in good health. The CDR3 loop is CASSLFGEQYF. The CDR3 nucleotides are TGTGCCAGCAGTTTATTTGGGGAGCAGTACTTC. Supplemented by reference TRBV28 and TRBJ2-7, the full variable domain reads DVKVTQSSRYLVKRTGEKVFLECVQDMDHENMFWYRQDPGLGLRLIYFSYDVKMKEKGDIPEGYSVSREKKERFSLILESASTNQTSMYLCASSLFGEQYFGPGTRLTVT.